This T cell receptor (beta chain) was recorded in a study of glioma-infiltrating T cells after dendritic cell vaccination. Study-wide points: Higher pretreatment TIL content predicted longer progression-free time and survival. Few patients contributed both blood and tumor specimens.

Input was 2 to 2.5 ug genomic DNA, or all available if less. The PCR used 60 V beta and 13 J beta primers. The table came from immunoSEQ multiplex PCR; TCRdb's copy has only in-frame clones and leaves some out. The data contain about 92,000 clones, 85% to 90% of them singletons. V lost 1 base and J lost 0, with 11 bases in between. Germline CDR1 SGDLS, CDR2 YYNGEE. The CDR3 totals 16 residues. As regards this clone: Its specificity is unknown.

The chain recombines TRBV9 with TRBJ1-3; no clear D. This TCR was recovered from a human donor with glioblastoma. Sequenced here: blood, sampled before dendritic cell vaccination. CDR3 sequence: CASSVNPGSSGNTIYF. CDR3 nucleotide sequence: TGTGCCAGCAGCGTAAATCCCGGGAGCTCTGGAAACACCATATATTTT. Variable domain in full (rest from reference TRBV9 and TRBJ1-3): DSGVTQTPKHLITATGQRVTLRCSPRSGDLSVYWYQQSLDQGLQFLIQYYNGEERAKGNILERFSAQQFPDLHSELNLSSLELGDSALYFCASSVNPGSSGNTIYFGEGSWLTVV.